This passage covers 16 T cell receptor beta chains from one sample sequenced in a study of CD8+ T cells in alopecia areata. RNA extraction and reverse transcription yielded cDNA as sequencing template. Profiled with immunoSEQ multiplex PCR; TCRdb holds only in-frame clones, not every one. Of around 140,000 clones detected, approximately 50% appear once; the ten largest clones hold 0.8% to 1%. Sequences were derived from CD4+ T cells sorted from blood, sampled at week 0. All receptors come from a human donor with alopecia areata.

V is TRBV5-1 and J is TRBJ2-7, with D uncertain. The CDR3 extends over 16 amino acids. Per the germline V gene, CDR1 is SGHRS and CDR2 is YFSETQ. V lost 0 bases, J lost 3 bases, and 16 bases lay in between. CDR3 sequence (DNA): TGCGCCAGCAGCTTGGGTTTCGGGCTACCCGTCTACGAGCAGTACTTC. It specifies CASSLGFGLPVYEQYF.

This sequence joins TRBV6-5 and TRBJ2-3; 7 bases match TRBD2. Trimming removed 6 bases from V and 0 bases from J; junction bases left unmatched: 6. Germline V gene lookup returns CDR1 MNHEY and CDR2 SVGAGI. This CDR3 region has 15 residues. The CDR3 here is CASRTRDYSTDTQYF. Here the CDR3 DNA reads TGTGCCAGCAGAACAAGGGACTATAGCACAGATACGCAGTATTTT.

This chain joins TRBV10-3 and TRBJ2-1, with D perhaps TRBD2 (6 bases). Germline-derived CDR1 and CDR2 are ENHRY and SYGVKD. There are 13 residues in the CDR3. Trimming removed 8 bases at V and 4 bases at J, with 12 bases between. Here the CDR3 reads CAIGERAYNEQFF. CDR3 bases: TGTGCCATCGGCGAGCGGGCTTACAATGAGCAGTTCTTC.

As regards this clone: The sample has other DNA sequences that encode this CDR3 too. The CDR3 nucleotides are TGTGCCAGCAGCTCCCAAGAGACCCAGTACTTC. The encoded protein is CASSSQETQYF. V and J are TRBV7-6 and TRBJ2-5; no clear D. V lost 4 bases, J lost 1 base, and 1 base lay in between. The CDR3 has 11 residues. Germline CDR1 SGHVS, CDR2 FNYEAQ. The whole variable domain, remainder taken from reference TRBV7-6 and TRBJ2-5, is GAGVSQSPRYKVTKRGQDVALRCDPISGHVSLYWYRQALGQGPEFLTYFNYEAQQDKSGLPNDRFSAERPEGSISTLTIQRTEQRDSAMYRCASSSQETQYFGPGTRLLVL.

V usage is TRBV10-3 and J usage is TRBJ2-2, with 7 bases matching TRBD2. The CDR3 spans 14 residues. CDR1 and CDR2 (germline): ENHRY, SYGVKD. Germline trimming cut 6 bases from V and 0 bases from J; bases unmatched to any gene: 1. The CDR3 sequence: CAIRTSANTGELFF. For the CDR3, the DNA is TGTGCCATCAGAACTAGCGCGAACACCGGGGAGCTGTTTTTT.

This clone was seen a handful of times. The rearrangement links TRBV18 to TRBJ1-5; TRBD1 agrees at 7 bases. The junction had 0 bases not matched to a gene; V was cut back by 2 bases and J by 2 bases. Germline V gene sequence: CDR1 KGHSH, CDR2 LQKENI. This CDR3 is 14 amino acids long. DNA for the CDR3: TGTGCCAGCTCACCAACAGGGGGCAATCAGCCCCAGCATTTT. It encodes CASSPTGGNQPQHF. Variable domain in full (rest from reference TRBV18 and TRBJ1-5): NAGVMQNPRHLVRRRGQEARLRCSPMKGHSHVYWYRQLPEEGLKFMVYLQKENIIDESGMPKERFSAEFPKEGPSILRIQQVVRGDSAAYFCASSPTGGNQPQHFGDGTRLSIL.

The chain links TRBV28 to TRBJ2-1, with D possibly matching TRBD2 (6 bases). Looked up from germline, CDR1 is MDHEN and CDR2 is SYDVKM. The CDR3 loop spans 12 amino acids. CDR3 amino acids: CACGGQVNEQFF. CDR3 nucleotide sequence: TGTGCGTGCGGAGGGCAGGTCAATGAGCAGTTCTTC.

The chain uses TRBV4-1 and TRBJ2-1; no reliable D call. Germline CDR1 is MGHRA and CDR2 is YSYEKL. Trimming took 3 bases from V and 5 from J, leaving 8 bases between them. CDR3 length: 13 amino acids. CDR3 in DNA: TGCGCCAGCAGCCAGACGCCCAACAATGAGCAGTTCTTC. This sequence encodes CASSQTPNNEQFF.

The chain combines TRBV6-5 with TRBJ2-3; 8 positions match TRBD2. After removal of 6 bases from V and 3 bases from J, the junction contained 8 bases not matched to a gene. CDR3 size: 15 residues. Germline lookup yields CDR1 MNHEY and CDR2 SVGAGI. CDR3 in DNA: TGTGCCAGCAGCTCAGCGGGAGAGGGGACAGATACGCAGTATTTT. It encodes CASSSAGEGTDTQYF.

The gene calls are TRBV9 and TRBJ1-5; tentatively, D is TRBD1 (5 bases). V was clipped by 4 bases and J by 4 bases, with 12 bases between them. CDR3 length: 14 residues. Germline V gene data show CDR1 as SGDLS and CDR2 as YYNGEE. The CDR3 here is CASSQGPANQPQHF. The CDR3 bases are TGTGCCAGCAGCCAGGGACCTGCAAATCAGCCCCAGCATTTT.

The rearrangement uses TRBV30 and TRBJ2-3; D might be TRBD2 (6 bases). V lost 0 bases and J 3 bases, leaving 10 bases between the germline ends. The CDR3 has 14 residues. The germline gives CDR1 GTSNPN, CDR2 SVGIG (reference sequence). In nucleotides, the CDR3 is TGTGCCTGGAGTGTACCGCGGGAAACAGATACGCAGTATTTT. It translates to CAWSVPRETDTQYF.

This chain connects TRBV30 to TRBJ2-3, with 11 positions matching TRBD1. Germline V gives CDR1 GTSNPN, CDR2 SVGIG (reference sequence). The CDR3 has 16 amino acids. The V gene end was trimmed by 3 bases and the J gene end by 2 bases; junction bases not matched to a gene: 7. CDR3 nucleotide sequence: TGTGCCTGGAGCAACGGACAGGGGGCCCCCACAGATACGCAGTATTTT. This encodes CAWSNGQGAPTDTQYF. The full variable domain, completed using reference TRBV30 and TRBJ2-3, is SQTIHQWPATLVQPVGSPLSLECTVEGTSNPNLYWYRQAAGRGLQLLFYSVGIGQISSEVPQNLSASRPQDRQFILSSKKLLLSDSGFYLCAWSNGQGAPTDTQYFGPGTRLTVL.

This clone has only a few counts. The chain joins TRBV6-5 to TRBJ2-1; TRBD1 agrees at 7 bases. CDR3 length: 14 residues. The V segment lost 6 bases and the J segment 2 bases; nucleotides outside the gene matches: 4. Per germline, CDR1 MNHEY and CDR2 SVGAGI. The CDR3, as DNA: TGTGCCAGCAGCCGTGGACAGGCCTACAATGAGCAGTTCTTC. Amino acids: CASSRGQAYNEQFF.

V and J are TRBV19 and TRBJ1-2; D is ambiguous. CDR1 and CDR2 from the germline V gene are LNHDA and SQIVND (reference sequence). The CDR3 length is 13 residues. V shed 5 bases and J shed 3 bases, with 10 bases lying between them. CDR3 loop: CASSGQDDYGYTF. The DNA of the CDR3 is TGTGCCAGTAGTGGGCAGGATGACTATGGCTACACCTTC.

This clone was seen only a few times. The CDR3 reads CASSLAPGQYNEQFF. CDR3 sequence (DNA): TGCGCCAGCAGCTTGGCCCCGGGACAGTACAATGAGCAGTTCTTC. This rearrangement joins TRBV5-1 to TRBJ2-1, with TRBD1 identical over 7 bases. Germline CDR1 is SGHRS and CDR2 is YFSETQ. The trim removed 0 bases at V and 4 bases at J, leaving 4 bases unmatched. CDR3 length: 15 residues.

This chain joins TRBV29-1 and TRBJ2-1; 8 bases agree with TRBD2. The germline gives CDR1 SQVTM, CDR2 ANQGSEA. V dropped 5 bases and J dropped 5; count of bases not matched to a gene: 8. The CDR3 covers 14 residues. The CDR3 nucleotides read TGCAGCGTTAACCCGGGACTAGGGAACAATGAGCAGTTCTTC. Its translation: CSVNPGLGNNEQFF.